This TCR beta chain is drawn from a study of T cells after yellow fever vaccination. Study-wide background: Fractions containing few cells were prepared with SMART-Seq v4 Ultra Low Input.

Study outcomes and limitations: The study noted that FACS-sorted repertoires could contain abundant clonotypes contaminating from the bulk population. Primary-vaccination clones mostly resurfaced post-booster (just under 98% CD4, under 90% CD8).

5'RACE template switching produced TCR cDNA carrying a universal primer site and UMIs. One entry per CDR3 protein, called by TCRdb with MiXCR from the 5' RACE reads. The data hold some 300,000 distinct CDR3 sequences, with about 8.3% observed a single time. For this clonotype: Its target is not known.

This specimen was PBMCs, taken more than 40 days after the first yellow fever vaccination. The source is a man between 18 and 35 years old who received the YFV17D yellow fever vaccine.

The CDR3, as DNA: TGTGCCAGCAGTGAAAAATACGCGGCGGGGGGCGGCGCAGATACGCAGTATTTT. It translates to CASSEKYAAGGGADTQYF. The chain links TRBV25-1 to TRBJ2-3; 8 bases match TRBD2. CDR3 size: 18 residues. Germline loops: CDR1 MGHDK, CDR2 SYGVNS. With V trimmed by 2 bases and J by 4 bases, 14 bases remained unmatched. The variable domain in full, with the rest retrieved from reference TRBV25-1 and TRBJ2-3, is EADIYQTPRYLVIGTGKKITLECSQTMGHDKMYWYQQDPGMELHLIHYSYGVNSTEKGDLSSESTVSRIRTEHFPLTLESARPSHTSQYLCASSEKYAAGGGADTQYFGPGTRLTVL.